The 27 T cell receptor beta chains below were found in one sample sequenced in a study of blood T cell repertoires in COVID-19. Assay: immunoSEQ multiplex PCR; the TCRdb copy retains only in-frame clones and omits some. The table includes 180,000 or so clones, roughly 85% detected once. Sequencing was done on a sample of peripheral blood. The source is a man aged 60 to 69 with acute or convalescent COVID-19.

J is TRBJ2-2 and V is TRBV19; 8 bases are shared with TRBD1. The CDR3 spans 14 residues. Germline V gene data show CDR1 as LNHDA and CDR2 as SQIVND (reference sequence). Trimming cost V 6 bases and J 3 bases; bases outside gene matches: 3. The CDR3 spells CASRQGGDTGELFF. DNA of the CDR3: TGTGCCAGTAGACAGGGGGGTGACACCGGGGAGCTGTTTTTT.

This rearrangement joins TRBV5-1 to TRBJ1-3; 10 nucleotides match TRBD1. This CDR3 has 17 amino acids. V lost 4 bases, J lost 0 bases, and 7 bases stayed unmatched. Germline assignment: CDR1 SGHRS and CDR2 YFSETQ. Here the CDR3 DNA reads TGCGCCAGCAGCCCTAGACAGGGGGCCCTCTCTGGAAACACCATATATTTT. Translating it yields CASSPRQGALSGNTIYF. The full variable domain, its missing parts supplied by reference TRBV5-1 and TRBJ1-3, is KAGVTQTPRYLIKTRGQQVTLSCSPISGHRSVSWYQQTPGQGLQFLFEYFSETQRNKGNFPGRFSGRQFSNSRSEMNVSTLELGDSALYLCASSPRQGALSGNTIYFGEGSWLTVV.

The chain has TRBV10-1 and TRBJ2-1; 13 bases match TRBD2. V was clipped by 3 bases and J by 10 bases; unmatched bases: 6. There are 15 residues in the CDR3. In germline, CDR1 is WNHNN, CDR2 SYGVQD (reference sequence). The DNA of the CDR3 is TGCGCCAGCAGTGATACCGGGACTAGCGGGACGGAGCAGTTCTTC. Protein product: CASSDTGTSGTEQFF.

The rearrangement joins TRBV5-4 to TRBJ1-2; 7 bases match TRBD1. V gave up 4 bases and J gave up 2 bases; unmatched junction bases: 5. The germline V gene encodes CDR1 SGHNT and CDR2 YYREEE (reference sequence). The CDR3 sequence is 14 residues long. In DNA, the CDR3 is TGTGCCAGCAGCCCGGGACAGCGAAACTATGGCTACACCTTC. Translation: CASSPGQRNYGYTF. Full variable domain (rest looked up from reference TRBV5-4 and TRBJ1-2): ETGVTQSPTHLIKTRGQQVTLRCSSQSGHNTVSWYQQALGQGPQFIFQYYREEENGRGNFPPRFSGLQFPNYSSELNVNALELDDSALYLCASSPGQRNYGYTFGSGTRLTVV.

The chain uses TRBV28 and TRBJ2-5, with D unclear. CDR1 and CDR2 (germline): MDHEN, SYDVKM. The CDR3 has 12 amino acids. Trimming shortened V by 6 bases and J by 5 bases, and 10 bases separated the two germline ends. The CDR3 region has the DNA TGTGCCAGCAGCTCCCAGAGGGAGACCCAGTACTTC. Its translation: CASSSQRETQYF.

The chain employs TRBV7-3 and TRBJ2-1, with 8 positions matching TRBD2. The junction had 10 bases not matched to a gene; V was cut back by 5 bases and J by 7 bases. The CDR3 is 15 residues long. Germline CDR1 and CDR2: SGHTA and FQGTGA. The DNA of the CDR3 is TGTGCCAGCAGCCCTCCCGGGGGGGAGGCTAATGAGCAGTTCTTC. This sequence encodes CASSPPGGEANEQFF.

The genes are TRBV5-6 and TRBJ1-2, with 8 bases matching TRBD1. The junction had 11 bases not matched to a gene; V was cut back by 0 bases and J by 7 bases. Germline V gene data show CDR1 as SGHDT and CDR2 as YYEEEE. The CDR3 consists of 16 residues. The CDR3 nucleotides are TGTGCCAGCAGCTTGGGGACAGGGAACGGTAGGGGTGGCTACACCTTC. This gives the protein CASSLGTGNGRGGYTF.

The chain joins TRBV3-1 (or the pseudogene TRBV3-2) to TRBJ2-3, with D uncertain. V lost 1 base to trimming and J lost 10 bases, with 12 bases between them. The CDR3 sequence is 13 residues long. Looked up from germline, CDR1 is LGHDT and CDR2 is YNNKEL (reference sequence). The CDR3 reads CASSQVGPSAQYF. In DNA, the CDR3 is TGTGCCAGCAGCCAAGTTGGCCCCAGCGCGCAGTATTTT.

The chain is built from TRBV5-1 and TRBJ1-6; maybe TRBD1 (5 bases). V was cut by 0 bases and J by 7 bases, with 8 bases left in between. The CDR3 is 14 residues long. Germline V gene data show CDR1 as SGHRS and CDR2 as YFSETQ. The CDR3 bases are TGCGCCAGCAGCTTGGAGGGGTCGAATTCACCCCTCCACTTT. The encoded protein is CASSLEGSNSPLHF.

The rearrangement links TRBV6-5 to TRBJ2-7, with TRBD1 identical over 8 bases. V dropped 5 bases and J dropped 7; count of bases not matched to a gene: 7. The CDR3 extends over 13 amino acids. Germline V gives CDR1 MNHEY, CDR2 SVGAGI. CDR3 loop: CASSRTGPGEQYF. The CDR3 DNA is TGTGCCAGCAGTCGGACAGGGCCGGGGGAGCAGTACTTC.

The chain couples TRBV4-1 to TRBJ1-1; D is undetermined. The V gene's germline CDR1 is MGHRA and CDR2 YSYEKL. Trimming took off 1 base at V and 4 bases at J, with 13 bases between the two ends. The CDR3 consists of 15 residues. In DNA, the CDR3 is TGCGCCAGCAGCCAAGTGGGAGGGTTGCGCACTGAAGCTTTCTTT. Its translation is CASSQVGGLRTEAFF.

V and J are TRBV19 and TRBJ1-2; no clear D. CDR3 length: 14 amino acids. With 6 bases removed from V and 3 bases from J, the gap between germline ends came to 14 bases. The V gene's germline CDR1 is LNHDA and CDR2 SQIVND (reference sequence). CDR3 DNA: TGTGCCAGTAGAAGGCAGCACGGGGACTATGGCTACACCTTC. It specifies CASRRQHGDYGYTF.

The chain links TRBV30 to TRBJ1-2, with a possible D match to TRBD1 (6 bases). This CDR3 spans 15 amino acids. Trimming took 3 bases from V and 0 from J, leaving 14 bases between them. CDR1 is GTSNPN and CDR2 is SVGIG in the germline V gene (reference sequence). The CDR3 bases are TGTGCCTGGAGAAATGGCCAGGGGACTAACTATGGCTACACCTTC. Encoded protein: CAWRNGQGTNYGYTF.

The chain has TRBV5-5 and TRBJ2-2, with D tentatively TRBD2 (5 bases). Germline assignment: CDR1 SGHKS and CDR2 YYEKEE (reference sequence). V was clipped by 0 bases and J by 4 bases, with 10 bases between them. This CDR3 has 15 amino acids. CDR3 DNA: TGTGCCAGCAGCTTGGCTAGCTTGGGCACCGGGGAGCTGTTTTTT. Its protein is CASSLASLGTGELFF.

This clone was counted between two and nine times. In DNA, the CDR3 is TGCAGCGTTGAAAAGGGGAATCGAGATACGCAGTATTTT. This gives the protein CSVEKGNRDTQYF. The V and J genes are TRBV29-1 and TRBJ2-3; weak D call: TRBD1 (5 bases). V was trimmed by 2 bases and J by 5 bases, leaving 11 bases between them. CDR3 size: 13 residues. Germline V gene data show CDR1 as SQVTM and CDR2 as ANQGSEA.

This rearrangement joins TRBV9 to TRBJ2-5; TRBD2 matches 9 bases. V was clipped by 0 bases and J by 2 bases; unmatched bases: 5. Germline CDR1 is SGDLS and CDR2 is YYNGEE. The CDR3 is made up of 16 amino acids. The CDR3 nucleotides read TGTGCCAGCAGCGTAGGCCTAGCGGGATCTCAAGAGACCCAGTACTTC. This translates into CASSVGLAGSQETQYF.

The chain uses TRBV5-1 and TRBJ2-1; 9 bases are shared with TRBD2. This CDR3 region has 17 residues. The germline gives CDR1 SGHRS, CDR2 YFSETQ. Trimming removed 0 bases from V and 7 bases from J; junction bases left unmatched: 11. For the CDR3, the DNA is TGCGCCAGCAGCTTGGAGAGGGGGCTAGCGGGAAGTAATGAGCAGTTCTTC. Its translation: CASSLERGLAGSNEQFF. Using reference TRBV5-1 and TRBJ2-1 for the parts outside the CDR3, the full variable domain is KAGVTQTPRYLIKTRGQQVTLSCSPISGHRSVSWYQQTPGQGLQFLFEYFSETQRNKGNFPGRFSGRQFSNSRSEMNVSTLELGDSALYLCASSLERGLAGSNEQFFGPGTRLTVL.

V gene TRBV2 combines with J gene TRBJ2-7; 7 nucleotides align to TRBD1. The V segment lost 2 bases and the J segment 6 bases; nucleotides outside the gene matches: 13. CDR3 length equals 16 residues. Germline values: CDR1 SNHLY, CDR2 FYNNEI. This CDR3 is CASSENSTGSLSEQYF. The CDR3 region has the DNA TGTGCCAGCAGTGAAAATTCGACAGGGTCGTTATCCGAGCAGTACTTC.

The chain combines TRBV11-2 with TRBJ2-7; TRBD2 might be the D (5 bases). Germline V gene sequence: CDR1 SGHAT, CDR2 FQNNGV. The CDR3 is made up of 12 amino acids. Trimming removed 5 bases from V and 6 bases from J, with 11 bases in between. The CDR3 DNA sequence: TGTGCCAGCAGCAAATCTACTAGCGAGCAGTACTTC. Residues: CASSKSTSEQYF.

The rearrangement joins TRBV19 to TRBJ2-2, with 12 bases that match TRBD2. Germline CDR1 and CDR2: LNHDA and SQIVND (reference sequence). This CDR3 region has 16 residues. Trimming at V came to 5 bases and at J to 5 bases, leaving 6 bases not matched to a gene. The CDR3, as DNA: TGTGCCAGTAGTGTACTAGCGGGAGGTTATACCGGGGAGCTGTTTTTT. Its protein is CASSVLAGGYTGELFF. Looking up the rest from reference TRBV19 and TRBJ2-2 gives the full variable domain: DGGITQSPKYLFRKEGQNVTLSCEQNLNHDAMYWYRQDPGQGLRLIYYSQIVNDFQKGDIAEGYSVSREKKESFPLTVTSAQKNPTAFYLCASSVLAGGYTGELFFGEGSRLTVL.

The chain links TRBV7-3 to TRBJ2-7, with 7 bases identical to TRBD2. The germline gives CDR1 SGHTA, CDR2 FQGTGA. Losses at the gene ends were 1 base for V and 7 bases for J; bases not matched to a gene: 4. The CDR3 loop spans 13 amino acids. This chain's CDR3 is CASSLRSSGEQYF. CDR3 nucleotides: TGTGCCAGCAGCTTAAGGTCTAGCGGAGAGCAGTACTTC.

This clone was found a few times. The chain combines TRBV5-4 with TRBJ2-1, with 7 bases identical to TRBD2. CDR3 length equals 15 residues. Losses at the gene ends were 6 bases for V and 6 bases for J; bases not matched to a gene: 12. The V gene's germline CDR1 is SGHNT and CDR2 YYREEE (reference sequence). The CDR3 DNA reads TGTGCCAGCACCTCGAATCCGGGGGGACGCAATGAGCAGTTCTTC. As protein: CASTSNPGGRNEQFF.

The chain is built from TRBV9 and TRBJ1-3, with D tentatively TRBD1 (6 bases). From germline, CDR1 is SGDLS and CDR2 YYNGEE. Trimming removed 3 bases from V and 0 bases from J, with 13 bases in between. The CDR3 has 16 amino acids. CDR3 in amino acids: CASSAGAPGSGNTIYF. DNA of the CDR3: TGTGCCAGCAGCGCAGGGGCTCCGGGCTCTGGAAACACCATATATTTT. Drawing the rest from reference TRBV9 and TRBJ1-3, the complete variable domain is DSGVTQTPKHLITATGQRVTLRCSPRSGDLSVYWYQQSLDQGLQFLIQYYNGEERAKGNILERFSAQQFPDLHSELNLSSLELGDSALYFCASSAGAPGSGNTIYFGEGSWLTVV.

V is TRBV18 and J is TRBJ2-3, with 10 bases fitting TRBD1. V lost 3 bases, J lost 3 bases, and 6 bases stayed unmatched. CDR3 length: 16 amino acids. CDR1 and CDR2 (germline): KGHSH, LQKENI. CDR3 nucleotides: TGTGCCAGCTCACCTAGGTCGGGACAGGGGACAGATACGCAGTATTTT. Translating gives CASSPRSGQGTDTQYF.

The chain couples TRBV4-1 to TRBJ2-7, with 7 bases that match TRBD1. This CDR3 contains 17 residues. Germline CDR1 reads MGHRA; CDR2 reads YSYEKL. The junction had 10 bases not matched to a gene; V was cut back by 2 bases and J by 0 bases. Here the CDR3 reads CASSQRVLTGSSYEQYF. CDR3 coding DNA: TGCGCCAGCAGCCAAAGGGTTTTGACAGGGAGCTCCTACGAGCAGTACTTC.

The V call is TRBV7-3, the J call TRBJ1-1, with TRBD1 as a possible D gene (5 bases). Per the germline V gene, CDR1 is SGHTA and CDR2 is FQGTGA. V lost 5 bases to trimming and J lost 12 bases, with 16 bases between them. This CDR3 is built from 12 residues. As DNA, the CDR3 is TGTGCCAGCAGCATCAACTCAGGGAAGACTTTCTTT. Translation: CASSINSGKTFF.

J is TRBJ2-2 and V is TRBV6-2 or TRBV6-3, with 8 positions matching TRBD1. The germline gives CDR1 MNHEY, CDR2 SVGEGT. Germline trimming cut 4 bases from V and 6 bases from J; bases unmatched to any gene: 7. CDR3 length: 15 residues. The CDR3 loop reads CASSSQGARAGELFF. In nucleotides, the CDR3 is TGTGCCAGCAGTTCTCAGGGGGCGCGGGCCGGGGAGCTGTTTTTT.